This T cell receptor (beta chain) was profiled in a study of CD8 T cells in ankylosing spondylitis. Broader study findings: Within ankylosing spondylitis blood, a TCR beta motif made up of roughly eight highly homologous variants appeared to be characteristic.

By quantitative 5'-RACE with molecular barcodes, the TCR beta libraries were made. TCRdb re-called the 5' RACE reads with MiXCR, one entry per CDR3 protein. The data show about 500,000 distinct CDR3 sequences, roughly 13% seen once. J lost 3 bases, V lost 5 bases, and 4 bases had no gene match. CDR3 length equals 15 residues. This clonotype was observed at least ten times. Its specificity is not known. This TCR was sampled from a male donor with ankylosing spondylitis. The sequenced material came from blood, either unsorted or a sorted T cell fraction (not recorded which). The chain employs TRBV12-3 or TRBV12-4 and TRBJ2-3; 11 bases are shared with TRBD2. The DNA for the CDR3 is TGTGCCAGCAGTCCTAGCGGGAGGATGACAGATACGCAGTATTTT. Protein sequence: CASSPSGRMTDTQYF.